The 30 T cell receptor beta chains listed next were all sequenced from one sample in a study of OX40 agonist ivuxolimab in advanced cancers. Sequenced by immunoSEQ multiplex PCR; TCRdb stores in-frame clones only, minus some. The sample lists 70,000 to 90,000 clones, roughly nine tenths occurring once. The material sequenced was CD4+ or CD8+ T cells sorted from blood, taken in a trial of the OX40 agonist ivuxolimab. These receptors all come from an adult with an advanced solid tumor such as melanoma, head and neck, liver or kidney cancer.

The V and J genes are TRBV6-6 and TRBJ2-2, with TRBD1 matching 7 bases. V shed 2 bases and J 8 bases; nucleotides not matched to a gene: 8. Germline V gene sequence: CDR1 MNHNY, CDR2 SVGAGI (reference sequence). This CDR3 region has 15 residues. CDR3 DNA: TGTGCCAGCAGTTACCGGGACAGCAGCGGTGGGGAGCTGTTTTTT. As protein: CASSYRDSSGGELFF.

The chain carries TRBV10-3 and TRBJ1-1; TRBD1 might be the D (5 bases). V was pared by 8 bases and J by 4 bases, with 17 bases between. Germline V CDR1 and CDR2: ENHRY, SYGVKD. The CDR3 has 14 amino acids. CDR3 DNA sequence: TGTGCCATCGGTTTCGGGGGTGGTGGCACTGAAGCTTTCTTT. Protein: CAIGFGGGGTEAFF.

The CDR3 here is CASSSFGLGSTDTQYF. The CDR3, as DNA: TGTGCCAGCAGTTCTTTTGGGCTTGGTAGCACAGATACGCAGTATTTT. The chain has TRBV27 and TRBJ2-3; D remains ambiguous. CDR1 and CDR2 from the germline V gene are MNHEY and SMNVEV (reference sequence). Trimming removed 4 bases from V and 0 bases from J, with 14 bases in between. The CDR3 totals 16 residues.

V is TRBV13 and J is TRBJ1-2; D is ambiguous. Trimming stripped 1 base from V and 3 bases from J, with 15 bases between. Germline CDR1 PRHDT, CDR2 FYEKMQ (reference sequence). CDR3 size: 16 residues. The CDR3, as DNA: TGTGCCAGCAGCTTAGAGCGAGGATTACTGGACTATGGCTACACCTTC. This gives the protein CASSLERGLLDYGYTF. Complete variable domain (other parts from reference TRBV13 and TRBJ1-2): AAGVIQSPRHLIKEKRETATLKCYPIPRHDTVYWYQQGPGQDPQFLISFYEKMQSDKGSIPDRFSAQQFSDYHSELNMSSLELGDSALYFCASSLERGLLDYGYTFGSGTRLTVV.

The chain has TRBV11-3 and TRBJ2-7, with a weak D call TRBD1 (5 bases). Germline V gives CDR1 SGHNT, CDR2 YENEEA. The CDR3 has 15 residues. Trimming took 0 bases from V and 0 from J, leaving 9 bases between them. The CDR3: CASSLDGASSYEQYF. CDR3 nucleotides: TGTGCCAGCAGCTTAGATGGGGCTAGCTCCTACGAGCAGTACTTC.

The chain is built from TRBV6-5 and TRBJ2-6; possible D gene TRBD2, 5 bases. The germline CDR1 and CDR2 sequences are MNHEY and SVGAGI. Trimming removed 7 bases from V and 4 bases from J, with 11 bases in between. The CDR3 is made up of 14 amino acids. Here the CDR3 DNA reads TGTGCCAGCATCGAGGGAGCCGGGGCCAACGTCCTGACTTTC. This gives the protein CASIEGAGANVLTF.

CDR3 bases: TGTGCCAGCAGCTTGGAAGGAGGCTCTGGGGCCAACGTCCTGACTTTC. This codes for CASSLEGGSGANVLTF. The chain links TRBV5-6 to TRBJ2-6, with D perhaps TRBD2 (5 bases). CDR1 and CDR2 from the germline V gene are SGHDT and YYEEEE. V lost 0 bases and J lost 0, with 7 bases in between. The length of the CDR3 is 16 residues. The whole variable domain, remainder taken from reference TRBV5-6 and TRBJ2-6, is DAGVTQSPTHLIKTRGQQVTLRCSPKSGHDTVSWYQQALGQGPQFIFQYYEEEERQRGNFPDRFSGHQFPNYSSELNVNALLLGDSALYLCASSLEGGSGANVLTFGAGSRLTVL.

This rearrangement joins TRBV6-4 to TRBJ2-3, with D tentatively TRBD2 (5 bases). The length of the CDR3 is 16 residues. V dropped 0 bases and J dropped 2 bases, with 12 bases sitting between them. Germline CDR1 MRHNA, CDR2 SNTAGT. This chain's CDR3 is CASSDSASLHTDTQYF. Written as DNA, the CDR3 is TGTGCCAGCAGTGACTCGGCTAGCCTCCACACAGATACGCAGTATTTT.

This chain uses TRBV7-8 with TRBJ2-5; D is ambiguous. Germline CDR1 and CDR2: SGHVS and FQNEAQ. This CDR3 is built from 14 residues. The V end lost 1 base, the J end lost 2 bases, and 8 bases lay between the germline ends. CDR3 sequence (DNA): TGTGCCAGCAGCTTAGAGGAATTTCAAGAGACCCAGTACTTC. The encoded protein is CASSLEEFQETQYF.

The V call is TRBV6-6, the J call TRBJ1-4, with D possibly matching TRBD1 (5 bases). This CDR3 spans 15 amino acids. The germline V and J ends were trimmed by 0 bases and 8 bases, with 13 bases remaining between them. The germline V gene has CDR1 MNHNY and CDR2 SVGAGI (reference sequence). CDR3 DNA sequence: TGTGCCAGCAGTTACTCGGCAGGGAGGAACGAAAAACTGTTTTTT. This translates into CASSYSAGRNEKLFF.

This clone was detected only once. This sample also contains other DNA sequences that code for the same CDR3. The chain uses TRBV6-6 and TRBJ2-2; D is possibly TRBD2 (6 bases). The CDR3 is 14 residues long. The germline CDR1 and CDR2 sequences are MNHNY and SVGAGI (reference sequence). V was shortened by 2 bases and J by 6 bases, with 10 bases between the two germline ends. CDR3 DNA sequence: TGTGCCAGCAGTTACCGGGAGAGGCCCGGGGAGCTGTTTTTT. Amino acids: CASSYRERPGELFF.

In this sample, this clone turned up a few times. The chain has TRBV27 and TRBJ2-7, with D unclear. The CDR3 covers 13 residues. Germline lookup yields CDR1 MNHEY and CDR2 SMNVEV (reference sequence). V was clipped by 2 bases and J by 4 bases, with 9 bases between them. CDR3 bases: TGTGCCAGCAGTTTAGTAGGTAGTTACGAGCAGTACTTC. This encodes CASSLVGSYEQYF.

The chain uses TRBV30 and TRBJ1-1; D call uncertain. V was clipped by 4 bases and J by 5 bases, with 8 bases between them. Germline values: CDR1 GTSNPN, CDR2 SVGIG (reference sequence). The CDR3 runs 11 residues. Written as DNA, the CDR3 is TGTGCCTGGACCGAAGGGACTGAAGCTTTCTTT. It codes for CAWTEGTEAFF.

This chain links TRBV19 with TRBJ2-5, with D possibly TRBD2 on 6 matching bases. The CDR3 contains 15 residues. Deletions cut 5 bases from V and 5 bases from J, with 18 bases between. CDR1 and CDR2 (germline): LNHDA, SQIVND (reference sequence). This CDR3 reads CASSPRSGRGETQYF. CDR3 sequence (DNA): TGTGCCAGTAGTCCCCGTTCGGGTCGGGGGGAGACCCAGTACTTC.

V usage is TRBV30 and J usage is TRBJ2-5; TRBD1 agrees at 7 bases. In germline, CDR1 is GTSNPN, CDR2 SVGIG (reference sequence). The CDR3 length is 13 residues. V lost 5 bases, J lost 1 base, and 4 bases stayed unmatched. CDR3 sequence: CAWGGQTQETQYF. The DNA of the CDR3 is TGTGCCTGGGGGGGACAGACCCAAGAGACCCAGTACTTC.

The CDR3 sequence is CSAREGETQYF. DNA of the CDR3: TGCAGTGCTAGGGAGGGGGAGACCCAGTACTTC. The genes are TRBV20-1 and TRBJ2-5; D is possibly TRBD2 (6 bases). Looked up from germline, CDR1 is DFQATT and CDR2 is SNEGSKA (reference sequence). V was trimmed by 3 bases and J by 5 bases, leaving 7 bases between them. This CDR3 comprises 11 residues.

V and J are TRBV9 and TRBJ2-5; 12 bases line up with TRBD2. The J call is doubtful: the DNA matches TRBJ2-7 better. Germline loops: CDR1 SGDLS, CDR2 YYNGEE. This CDR3 spans 18 amino acids. This CDR3 reads CASSVEGLAGHLSYEQYF. Written as DNA, the CDR3 is TGTGCCAGCAGCGTAGAAGGACTAGCGGGACATCTCTCCTACGAGCAGTACTTC.

CDR3 nucleotide sequence: TGTGCCAGCAGACCGAACCTTCGACAGGGGGCCTACAATGAGCAGTTCTTC. It translates to CASRPNLRQGAYNEQFF. The chain is built from TRBV6-4 and TRBJ2-1, with 9 bases matching TRBD1. V shed 6 bases and J 2 bases; nucleotides not matched to a gene: 11. Germline lookup yields CDR1 MRHNA and CDR2 SNTAGT. The CDR3 contains 17 residues.

About this clone itself: This CDR3 is also generated by other DNA sequences in the sample. The chain recombines TRBV9 with TRBJ2-3; TRBD1 is a possible D gene (6 bases). The CDR3 runs 14 residues. Trimming took 3 bases from V and 0 from J, leaving 8 bases between them. Germline V lookup: CDR1 SGDLS, CDR2 YYNGEE. The DNA of the CDR3 is TGTGCCAGCAGCGCACAGGGAAGCACAGATACGCAGTATTTT. This gives the protein CASSAQGSTDTQYF.

The V call is TRBV10-3, the J call TRBJ2-3; 9 positions match TRBD2. After removal of 7 bases from V and 4 bases from J, the junction contained 15 bases not matched to a gene. The CDR3 consists of 17 residues. Germline loops: CDR1 ENHRY, CDR2 SYGVKD. CDR3 coding DNA: TGTGCCATCACCCCCACCGGGGGACTAGCAGTAGCAGATACGCAGTATTTT. It encodes CAITPTGGLAVADTQYF.

The chain joins TRBV19 to TRBJ1-4; TRBD1 is a possible D gene (5 bases). CDR1 is LNHDA, CDR2 SQIVND, per germline (reference sequence). Trimming took 4 bases from V and 8 from J, leaving 14 bases between them. This CDR3 has 14 residues. As DNA, the CDR3 is TGTGCCAGTAGTACACAGGCGGAAGGGGAAAAACTGTTTTTT. It codes for CASSTQAEGEKLFF.

The genes are TRBV4-2 and TRBJ2-5; possible D gene TRBD2, 6 bases. Between the trimmed V and J ends, which lost 3 bases and 2 bases, there was a span of 19 bases. Germline CDR1 is LGHNA and CDR2 is YNFKEQ. The length of the CDR3 is 17 residues. The CDR3 loop is CASSHLGRDIWQETQYF. Written as DNA, the CDR3 is TGTGCCAGCAGCCACTTAGGGCGGGATATTTGGCAAGAGACCCAGTACTTC.

CDR3 bases: TGCGCCAGCAGGGACGGGGCTAGCTCCTACGAGCAGTACTTC. As protein: CASRDGASSYEQYF. This rearrangement joins TRBV5-1 to TRBJ2-7; D could derive from TRBD1 or TRBD2 (5 bases each). The germline V gene has CDR1 SGHRS and CDR2 YFSETQ. The CDR3 sequence is 14 residues long. Trimming removed 5 bases at V and 0 bases at J, with 12 bases between.

The table lists this clone with a few counts. J is TRBJ1-5 and V is TRBV28; weak D call: TRBD1 (6 bases). The CDR3 has 14 amino acids. Between the trimmed V and J ends, which lost 6 bases and 6 bases, there was a span of 15 bases. CDR1 MDHEN and CDR2 SYDVKM come from the germline V gene. The CDR3 here is CASRETGGGQPQHF. The CDR3 nucleotides are TGTGCCAGCAGGGAGACAGGAGGCGGTCAGCCCCAGCATTTT.

The V gene is TRBV28, the J gene TRBJ2-7, with 7 bases fitting TRBD2. This CDR3 is 15 amino acids long. Unmatched junction bases numbered 8, after V lost 4 bases and J lost 2 bases. Looked up from germline, CDR1 is MDHEN and CDR2 is SYDVKM. As DNA, the CDR3 is TGTGCCAGCAGTTCCGGACTAGTCCCCCCCTACGAGCAGTACTTC. Translating gives CASSSGLVPPYEQYF.

The genes are TRBV18 and TRBJ2-7; tentative D call: TRBD2 (6 bases). The CDR3 totals 16 residues. Germline CDR1 is KGHSH and CDR2 is LQKENI. Trimming removed 0 bases from V and 0 bases from J, with 12 bases in between. The CDR3 DNA reads TGTGCCAGCTCACCACCTTTAGTCGGGAGCTCCTACGAGCAGTACTTC. Translated, it gives CASSPPLVGSSYEQYF.

This chain connects TRBV5-1 to TRBJ2-5; weak D call: TRBD1 (6 bases). V lost 3 bases and J 1 base, leaving 22 bases between the germline ends. This CDR3 is built from 18 residues. The germline V gene encodes CDR1 SGHRS and CDR2 YFSETQ. CDR3 in DNA: TGCGCCAGCAGCTCCGTGGGGATAAGGACAGACTTCCAAGAGACCCAGTACTTC. The encoded protein is CASSSVGIRTDFQETQYF.

The chain joins TRBV2 to TRBJ1-3; unclear D gene. The CDR3 extends over 16 amino acids. Germline V CDR1 and CDR2: SNHLY, FYNNEI. V was trimmed by 6 bases and J by 0 bases, leaving 15 bases between them. As DNA, the CDR3 is TGTGCCAGCAGCCAACTCGTTTTGAGCTCTGGAAACACCATATATTTT. It translates to CASSQLVLSSGNTIYF. The full variable domain, in which reference TRBV2 and TRBJ1-3 provide the parts outside the CDR3, is EPEVTQTPSHQVTQMGQEVILRCVPISNHLYFYWYRQILGQKVEFLVSFYNNEISEKSEIFDDQFSVERPDGSNFTLKIRSTKLEDSAMYFCASSQLVLSSGNTIYFGEGSWLTVV.

This clone was seen a handful of times. V and J are TRBV27 and TRBJ1-2; a weak D match, TRBD1 (5 bases). The germline CDR1 and CDR2 sequences are MNHEY and SMNVEV (reference sequence). There are 14 residues in the CDR3. V dropped 6 bases and J dropped 2 bases, with 13 bases sitting between them. DNA of the CDR3: TGTGCCAGCAGCCCAGGTCGGACAAACTATGGCTACACCTTC. Translation: CASSPGRTNYGYTF.

The chain has TRBV7-9 and TRBJ2-3; TRBD2 agrees at 12 bases. CDR1 is SEHNR, CDR2 FQNEAQ, per germline (reference sequence). The V segment lost 3 bases and the J segment 4 bases; nucleotides outside the gene matches: 2. The CDR3 is 15 residues long. In nucleotides, the CDR3 is TGTGCCAGCAGCTTGGGACTAGCGGGTCCAGATACGCAGTATTTT. It is translated as CASSLGLAGPDTQYF.